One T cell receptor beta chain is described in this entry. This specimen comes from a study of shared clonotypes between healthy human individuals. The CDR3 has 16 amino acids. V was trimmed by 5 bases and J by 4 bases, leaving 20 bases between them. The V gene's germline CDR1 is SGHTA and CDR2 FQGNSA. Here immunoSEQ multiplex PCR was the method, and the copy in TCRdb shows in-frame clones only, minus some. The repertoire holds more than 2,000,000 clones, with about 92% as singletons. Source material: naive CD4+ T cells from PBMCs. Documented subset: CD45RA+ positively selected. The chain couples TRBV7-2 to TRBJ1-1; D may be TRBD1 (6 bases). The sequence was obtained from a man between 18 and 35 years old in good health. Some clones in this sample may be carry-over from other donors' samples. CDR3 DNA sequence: TGTGCCAGCAGCCCCGCAAACGGGGGGCGCGGCACTGAAGCTTTCTTT. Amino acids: CASSPANGGRGTEAFF.